The present T cell receptor beta chain was sequenced within a study of cytomegalovirus exposure and HLA in healthy donors. Overall study results and limits: The study recorded some 160 TCR beta chains that were cytomegalovirus-associated. TCR beta V segments were, for the most part, productive about 87% or about 30% of the time in an earlier analysis. Highly shared variants forming one cluster were likely a sequencing artifact.

A multiplex PCR was run with 60 Vbeta primers and 13 Jbeta primers. The data were produced by immunoSEQ multiplex PCR, yet TCRdb's version contains in-frame clones alone and is incomplete. Among about 190,000 clones, roughly 82% were seen once, and the ten largest hold over 2.5%. Germline CDR1 is SGHAT and CDR2 is FQDESV (reference sequence). The V and J ends lost 5 bases and 6 bases respectively, with 17 bases between them. The CDR3 is 15 residues long. Concerning this clone: Antigen: not known.

This chain links TRBV11-1 with TRBJ2-1; possibly TRBD1 for D (6 bases). What was sequenced was PBMCs. The TCR originated in a woman aged 45-65 years in good health and CMV-seropositive. CDR3 protein: CASSKTVQGFNEQFF. The CDR3 DNA reads TGTGCCAGCAGCAAGACGGTACAGGGTTTCAATGAGCAGTTCTTC. The full variable domain, in which reference TRBV11-1 and TRBJ2-1 provide the parts outside the CDR3, is EAEVAQSPRYKITEKSQAVAFWCDPISGHATLYWYRQILGQGPELLVQFQDESVVDDSQLPKDRFSAERLKGVDSTLKIQPAELGDSAMYLCASSKTVQGFNEQFFGPGTRLTVL.